This entry features one TCR beta chain sequence. Its cognate antigen has yet to be identified. Base quality data are lacking; no much larger clone is found one base away. The sample originates from a study of blood T cell repertoires in COVID-19 (dated by TCRdb to the early 2020s). Concerning the study at large: The collaborator samples originated in the United States, Italy and Spain and spanned the acute and convalescent phases of COVID-19. The samples were drawn from the first 160 participants of the ongoing ImmuneRACE study and from over a thousand subjects provided by 6 global collaborators. The repertoires were released in a freely available public database meant as a resource for research on the immune response to SARS-CoV-2. Where available, HLA class I and class II types were obtained from metadata supplied by the sample provider rather than from assay-based typing. The dataset comprised deeply sampled blood TCRbeta repertoires from subjects exposed to, actively infected with, or recovered from COVID-19. Nearly every sample came with metadata listing a de-identified subject ID, COVID-19 status, age in years and sex. The material from the prospective study consisted of cDNA or gDNA derived from T cells, B-cell-depleted T cells, or PBMCs.

Collaborating institutions collected whole blood in K2EDTA tubes following their own protocols. For TCRbeta analysis, collaborators shipped samples as frozen whole blood, isolated PBMCs, or DNA extracted from either of those sample types. TCRbeta CDR3 regions were amplified from genomic DNA using the immunoSEQ Assay, a bias-controlled multiplex PCR. The paper's processing steps were these. Within the assay, amplification of reference gene primers was used to estimate how many nucleated cells each sample contained. Sequence reads were collapsed and filtered to measure the absolute abundance of every unique TCRbeta CDR3 rearrangement. For each sample, productive Simpson clonality was calculated by taking the square root of Simpson's diversity index across productive rearrangements. As stored in TCRdb, this immuneACCESS dataset retains in-frame rearrangements with V and J assigned. A fraction of the clones does not appear; measured against another copy, unresolved V genes explain less than half of the discrepancy, and the remainder lacks a known reason. The V and J calls and clone size come from that table; D and trimming were worked out from the DNA. The table for this sample lists tens of thousands of clones; about 87% of them were counted only once. The leading ten clones occupy roughly 6% of the sample.

CDR1 and CDR2 are read off the germline V gene as MNHNS and SASEGT. CDR3 length: 15 amino acids, cysteine to phenylalanine. Just the 45-base CDR3 DNA is kept, in frame starting at base 1. Compared with germline, V lacks 1 base and J lacks 2 bases; bases without a gene match: 4. What the study reported, not specific to this receptor: Clinical and demographic metadata were provided uncurated, with the amount varying by source and participant.

This chain joins TRBV6-1 to TRBJ2-5; 7 bases in the middle match TRBD1. The TCR comes from a man aged 45-65 years with active COVID-19. The source material was peripheral blood. The DNA sequence reads TGTGCCAGCAGTGAAGGTATGGGACAGCAAGAGACCCAGTACTTC. It translates as CASSEGMGQQETQYF.